This TCR beta chain was obtained from a study of shared clonotypes between healthy human individuals. Study-level background: Per donor, CD8 memory used one plate, CD8 naive used two, CD4 memory used three and CD4 naive used three. Findings and caveats of the study: Clonotype sharing among the donors was expected to vary with sequencing depth.

Healthy and HIV-negative, the adult donors had no recent acute infections or vaccinations. In the original workflow: For the immunoSEQ data, sequences were junction-only without quality scores, so filtering differed. Assay used: immunoSEQ multiplex PCR; TCRdb lists only in-frame clones, some missing. V and J calls and clone size are as listed in that table; D and trimming were resolved from the DNA. This sample has roughly 2.5 million clones; just over 90% occur once, and the top ten carry under 0.15%. On this clone itself: Its antigen is not identified. The sample carries other DNA sequences with the same CDR3.

CDR3 size: 14 residues. V was clipped by 6 bases and J by 4 bases; unmatched bases: 2. Germline V lookup: CDR1 LNHDA, CDR2 SQIVND (reference sequence). The clonotype was recovered from a man aged 18 to 30 in good health. The chain carries TRBV19 and TRBJ2-2, with 10 bases fitting TRBD1. The sample taken for sequencing was naive CD4+ T cells sorted from blood. The subset denotes: CD45RA+ positively selected. The CDR3 DNA is TGTGCCAGTAGGAGGGACAGGGGCACCGGGGAGCTGTTTTTT. Amino acid sequence: CASRRDRGTGELFF.